This T cell receptor beta chain emerged from a study of early T cells in non-severe SARS-CoV-2 infection. Study summary: From unsorted whole blood, bulk RNA was sequenced, and the chains remained unpaired. General study findings and limits: Anti-spike CD8 responses were favored in VDJdb matching, and private and CD4 specificities were missed.

Trimming removed 4 bases from V and 0 bases from J; junction bases left unmatched: 3. This CDR3 region has 15 residues. Germline V gene lookup returns CDR1 LGHNA and CDR2 YSLEER. This clonotype was observed at least ten times. The antigen is undetermined. Each single cDNA molecule received a unique molecular identifier. From the 5' RACE reads, TCRdb called clonotypes with MiXCR, one entry per CDR3 protein. This sample has about 30,000 distinct CDR3 sequences; 5.5% to 7% occur once, and the top ten carry 10% to 15%. The rearrangement uses TRBV4-3 and TRBJ2-3, with 8 bases identical to TRBD1. Sequences were obtained from whole blood. The receptor's source is an adult who was a healthcare worker with PCR-confirmed SARS-CoV-2 infection or an uninfected control (not recorded which). The CDR3 DNA sequence: TGCGCCAGCAGCCTGACAGGGGCTAGCACAGATACGCAGTATTTT. Protein sequence: CASSLTGASTDTQYF.